Reported below is one TCR beta chain. The data are from a study of PD-L1 blockade in urothelial cancer. Spiked synthetic TCR analogs estimated absolute template abundance per PCR. TCRdb's table, derived via immunoSEQ multiplex PCR, lists solely in-frame clones and lacks some. This repertoire shows about 110,000 clones, over 75% found once; its top ten account for about 2.3%. CDR1 is SGDLS, CDR2 YYNGEE, per germline. The CDR3 covers 15 residues. V shed 0 bases and J 6 bases; nucleotides not matched to a gene: 3. The sequence was collected from a man aged 45-65 years with urothelial cancer. The sequences come from PBMCs, collected around atezolizumab (anti-PD-L1) treatment. The gene calls are TRBV9 and TRBJ2-1; 10 bases are shared with TRBD2. In DNA, the CDR3 is TGTGCCAGCAGCGTAGGGGGACTAGCGTCCAATGAGCAGTTCTTC. Its translation is CASSVGGLASNEQFF.